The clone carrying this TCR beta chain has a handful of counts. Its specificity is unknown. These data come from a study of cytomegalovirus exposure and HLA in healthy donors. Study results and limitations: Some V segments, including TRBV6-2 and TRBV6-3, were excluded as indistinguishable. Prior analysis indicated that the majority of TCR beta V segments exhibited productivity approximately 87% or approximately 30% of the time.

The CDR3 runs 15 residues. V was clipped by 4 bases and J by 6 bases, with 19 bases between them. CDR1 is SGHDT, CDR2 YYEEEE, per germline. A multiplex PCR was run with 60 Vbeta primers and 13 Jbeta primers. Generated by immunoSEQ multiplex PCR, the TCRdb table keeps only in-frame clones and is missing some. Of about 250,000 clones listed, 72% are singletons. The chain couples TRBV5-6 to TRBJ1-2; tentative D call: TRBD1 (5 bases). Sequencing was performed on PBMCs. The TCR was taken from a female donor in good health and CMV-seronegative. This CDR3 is CASSPLPGGKNGYTF. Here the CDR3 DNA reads TGTGCCAGCAGCCCACTACCGGGGGGTAAGAATGGCTACACCTTC. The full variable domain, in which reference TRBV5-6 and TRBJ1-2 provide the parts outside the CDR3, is DAGVTQSPTHLIKTRGQQVTLRCSPKSGHDTVSWYQQALGQGPQFIFQYYEEEERQRGNFPDRFSGHQFPNYSSELNVNALLLGDSALYLCASSPLPGGKNGYTFGSGTRLTVV.